This T cell receptor (beta chain) emerged from a study of T-cell reconstitution after alpha-beta-depleted transplantation in children. This clonotype was seen repeatedly, ten times or more. Preparation of the TCRbeta library was carried out with unique molecular identifiers. From the PCR reads, TCRdb called clonotypes with MiXCR, one entry per CDR3 protein. The data contain approximately 630,000 distinct CDR3 sequences, around 14% of them singletons. The CDR3 runs 14 residues. Germline CDR1 is SNHLY and CDR2 is FYNNEI. Trimming removed 4 bases at V and 3 bases at J, with 10 bases between. This TCR was recovered from a girl aged 2 to 9 with congenital amegakaryocytic thrombocytopenia, due to receive a stem cell transplant. The sequenced sample was PBMCs, obtained before TCRalphabeta/CD19-depleted stem cell transplant. This sequence joins TRBV2 and TRBJ2-1, with D uncertain. The CDR3 DNA reads TGTGCCAGCAGTGGACCGTCGGGCTACAATGAGCAGTTCTTC. It translates to CASSGPSGYNEQFF.